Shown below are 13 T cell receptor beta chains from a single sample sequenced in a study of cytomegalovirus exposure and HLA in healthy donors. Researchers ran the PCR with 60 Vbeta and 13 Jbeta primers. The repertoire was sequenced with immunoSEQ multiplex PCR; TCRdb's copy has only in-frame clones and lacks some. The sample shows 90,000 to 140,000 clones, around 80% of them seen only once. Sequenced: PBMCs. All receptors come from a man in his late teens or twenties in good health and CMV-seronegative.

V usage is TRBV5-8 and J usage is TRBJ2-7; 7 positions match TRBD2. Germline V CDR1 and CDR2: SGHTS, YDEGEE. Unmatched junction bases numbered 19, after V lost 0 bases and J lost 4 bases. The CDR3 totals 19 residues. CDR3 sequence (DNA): TGTGCCAGCAGCTTGGCTCGGGCGGGAGTGGGAGGGCCTGAATACGAGCAGTACTTC. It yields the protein CASSLARAGVGGPEYEQYF.

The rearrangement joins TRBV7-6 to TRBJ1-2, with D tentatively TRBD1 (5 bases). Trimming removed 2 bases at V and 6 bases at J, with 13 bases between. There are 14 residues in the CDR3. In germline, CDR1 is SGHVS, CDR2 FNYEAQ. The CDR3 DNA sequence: TGTGCCAGCAGCTTAACCGGAGGGGATGATGGCTACACCTTC. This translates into CASSLTGGDDGYTF.

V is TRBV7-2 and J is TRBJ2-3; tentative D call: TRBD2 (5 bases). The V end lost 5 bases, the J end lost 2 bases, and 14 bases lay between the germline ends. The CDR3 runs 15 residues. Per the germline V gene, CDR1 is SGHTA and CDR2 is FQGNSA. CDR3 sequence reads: CASSPQSTTTDTQYF. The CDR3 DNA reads TGTGCCAGCAGCCCCCAGTCGACTACCACAGATACGCAGTATTTT.

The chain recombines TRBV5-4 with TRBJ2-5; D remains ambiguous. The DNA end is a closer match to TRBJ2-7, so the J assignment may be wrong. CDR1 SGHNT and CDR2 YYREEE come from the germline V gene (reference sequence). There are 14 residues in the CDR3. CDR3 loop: CASSVDSHRVEQYF. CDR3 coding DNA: TGTGCCAGCAGCGTGGATAGCCACCGCGTCGAGCAGTACTTC.

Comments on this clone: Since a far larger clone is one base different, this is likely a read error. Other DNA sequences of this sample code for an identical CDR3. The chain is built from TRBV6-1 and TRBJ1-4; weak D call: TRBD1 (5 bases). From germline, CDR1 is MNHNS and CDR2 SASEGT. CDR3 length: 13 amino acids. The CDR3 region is CATKGGEWEKLFF. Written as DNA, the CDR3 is TGTGCCACCAAGGGAGGGGAGTGGGAAAAACTCTTTTTT.

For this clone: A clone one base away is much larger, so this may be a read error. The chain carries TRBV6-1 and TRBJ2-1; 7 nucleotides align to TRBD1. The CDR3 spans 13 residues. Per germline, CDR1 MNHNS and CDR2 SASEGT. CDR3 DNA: TGTACCAGCAGTAGGGACAGCCACAATGAGCAGTTCTTC. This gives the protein CTSSRDSHNEQFF.

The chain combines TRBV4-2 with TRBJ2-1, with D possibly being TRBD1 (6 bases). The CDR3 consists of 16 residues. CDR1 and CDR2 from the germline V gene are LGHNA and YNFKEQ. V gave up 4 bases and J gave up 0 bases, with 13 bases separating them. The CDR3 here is CASSPRTESSYNEQFF. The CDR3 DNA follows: TGTGCCAGCAGCCCTCGGACAGAGAGCTCCTACAATGAGCAGTTCTTC.

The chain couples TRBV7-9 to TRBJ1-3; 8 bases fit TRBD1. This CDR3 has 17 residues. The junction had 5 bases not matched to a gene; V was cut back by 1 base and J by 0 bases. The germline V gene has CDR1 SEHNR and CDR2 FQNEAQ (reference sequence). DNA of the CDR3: TGTGCCAGCAGCTTAGGAGGTACAGGGGGCTCTGGAAACACCATATATTTT. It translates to CASSLGGTGGSGNTIYF.

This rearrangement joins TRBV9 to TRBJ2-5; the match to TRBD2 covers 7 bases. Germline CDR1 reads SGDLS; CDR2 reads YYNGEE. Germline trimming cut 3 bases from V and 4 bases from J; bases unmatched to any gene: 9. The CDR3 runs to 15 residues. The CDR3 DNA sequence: TGTGCCAGCAGCGGCGGCTGGGGGAGGGGAGAGACCCAGTACTTC. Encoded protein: CASSGGWGRGETQYF. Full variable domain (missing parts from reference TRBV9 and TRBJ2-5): DSGVTQTPKHLITATGQRVTLRCSPRSGDLSVYWYQQSLDQGLQFLIQYYNGEERAKGNILERFSAQQFPDLHSELNLSSLELGDSALYFCASSGGWGRGETQYFGPGTRLLVL.

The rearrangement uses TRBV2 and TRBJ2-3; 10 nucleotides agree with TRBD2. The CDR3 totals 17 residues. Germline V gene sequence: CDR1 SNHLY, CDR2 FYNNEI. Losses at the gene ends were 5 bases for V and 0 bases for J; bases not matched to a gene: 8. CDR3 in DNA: TGTGCCAGCAGTAATAGCGGGAGGCAATCTAGCACAGATACGCAGTATTTT. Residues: CASSNSGRQSSTDTQYF.

As DNA, the CDR3 is TGCGCCAGCAGCCAGAGAGCGGGAGAGAACAATGAGCAGTTCTTC. Its protein product is CASSQRAGENNEQFF. This chain joins TRBV4-3 and TRBJ2-1; 8 positions agree with TRBD2. CDR1 and CDR2 (germline): LGHNA, YSLEER. J was trimmed by 5 bases and V by 3 bases; bases with no gene match: 6. This CDR3 region has 15 residues.

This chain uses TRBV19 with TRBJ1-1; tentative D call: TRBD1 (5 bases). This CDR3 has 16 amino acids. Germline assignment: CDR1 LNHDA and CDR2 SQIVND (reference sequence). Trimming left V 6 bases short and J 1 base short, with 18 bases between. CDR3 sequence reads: CASSWGTMIGNTEAFF. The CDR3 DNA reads TGTGCCAGTAGCTGGGGCACCATGATTGGGAACACTGAAGCTTTCTTT.

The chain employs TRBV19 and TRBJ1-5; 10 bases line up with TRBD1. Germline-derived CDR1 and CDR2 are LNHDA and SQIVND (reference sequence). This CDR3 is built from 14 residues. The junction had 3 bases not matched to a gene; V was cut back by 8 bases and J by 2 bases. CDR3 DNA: TGTGCCAGTGCCGGGACAGGGGGCAATCAGCCCCAGCATTTT. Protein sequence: CASAGTGGNQPQHF. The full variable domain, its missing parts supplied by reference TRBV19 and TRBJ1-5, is DGGITQSPKYLFRKEGQNVTLSCEQNLNHDAMYWYRQDPGQGLRLIYYSQIVNDFQKGDIAEGYSVSREKKESFPLTVTSAQKNPTAFYLCASAGTGGNQPQHFGDGTRLSIL.